The clone carrying this TCR beta chain was seen more than once but under ten times. Antigen unknown. This CDR3 comprises 13 residues. CDR1 is GTSNPN and CDR2 is SVGIG in the germline V gene (reference sequence). V was cut by 3 bases and J by 8 bases, with 13 bases left in between. These data belong to a study of beta chain features in type 1 diabetes. Findings of the study overall: People with Type 1 diabetes carried modestly yet significantly shorter TCRB CDR3s in all four CD4+ subsets. Naive, central memory and Treg TCRB repertoires seemed to resemble each other more closely in patients than they did in healthy donors. For cells with high TCR expression, cDNA sequencing could yield over-representation. Whether HLA type influences TCRB rearrangement remained unresolved here.

Reverse transcribing all isolated RNA meant expressed TCRB transcripts were sequenced. The table came from immunoSEQ multiplex PCR; TCRdb's copy has only in-frame clones and leaves some out. The repertoire holds some 660,000 clones, with over 13% as singletons. One heparinised blood draw averaging roughly 120 mL was given by each donor. Input material: naive CD4+ T cells from blood. V and J are TRBV30 and TRBJ1-4; no firm D call. The receptor's source is a man aged 18 to 35 with type 1 diabetes. In nucleotides, the CDR3 is TGTGCCTGGAGAGGAGTTAGTCCCGAAAAACTGTTTTTT. Protein product: CAWRGVSPEKLFF.